These 17 T cell receptor beta chains were sequenced from one sample in a study of early T cells in non-severe SARS-CoV-2 infection. TCRdb ran MiXCR on the 5' RACE reads and lists one entry per CDR3 protein. The sample shows tens of thousands of distinct CDR3 sequences, approximately 8.7% of them seen only once. The input for sequencing was whole blood, taken at baseline. The receptors were sampled from an adult who was a healthcare worker with PCR-confirmed SARS-CoV-2 infection or an uninfected control (not recorded which).

This clonotype has a handful of counts. The J gene is TRBJ2-5, the V gene TRBV7-6; TRBD1 is a possible D gene (6 bases). The CDR3 is made up of 16 amino acids. Trimming took off 1 base at V and 1 base at J, with 13 bases between the two ends. Germline V lookup: CDR1 SGHVS, CDR2 FNYEAQ. DNA for the CDR3: TGTGCCAGCAGCTTAGGACGGAAGGGGGTCCAAGAGACCCAGTACTTC. Residues: CASSLGRKGVQETQYF. Variable domain in full (rest from reference TRBV7-6 and TRBJ2-5): GAGVSQSPRYKVTKRGQDVALRCDPISGHVSLYWYRQALGQGPEFLTYFNYEAQQDKSGLPNDRFSAERPEGSISTLTIQRTEQRDSAMYRCASSLGRKGVQETQYFGPGTRLLVL.

V gene TRBV5-1 combines with J gene TRBJ2-5; 8 bases are shared with TRBD1. The CDR3 length is 16 residues. Germline V gives CDR1 SGHRS, CDR2 YFSETQ. V was pared by 4 bases and J by 0 bases, with 8 bases of the junction left unmatched. CDR3 protein: CASSKEGRGHQETQYF. CDR3 in DNA: TGCGCCAGCAGCAAGGAGGGCAGGGGGCACCAAGAGACCCAGTACTTC.

This clonotype was recorded at least ten times. The genes are TRBV18 and TRBJ2-5, with D possibly called TRBD1 or TRBD2 (5 bases each). The CDR3 is 13 amino acids. Trimming stripped 3 bases from V and 1 base from J, with 6 bases between. CDR1 is KGHSH, CDR2 LQKENI, per germline. CDR3 sequence: CASSPGTQETQYF. The CDR3, as DNA: TGTGCCAGCTCACCGGGGACCCAAGAGACCCAGTACTTC.

This clonotype was picked up a small number of times. This chain uses TRBV29-1 with TRBJ1-6; D gene ambiguous. This CDR3 has 13 residues. Trimming took off 0 bases at V and 7 bases at J, with 7 bases between the two ends. Germline V gene sequence: CDR1 SQVTM, CDR2 ANQGSEA. CDR3 coding DNA: TGCAGCGTTGAAGAGGGCGGGAATTCACCCCTCCACTTT. Its translation: CSVEEGGNSPLHF.

This clonotype has ten or more counts. The CDR3 region is CATGLGTEPYNEQFF. CDR3 sequence (DNA): TGTGCCACGGGCTTGGGCACGGAACCTTACAATGAGCAGTTCTTC. The chain has TRBV15 and TRBJ2-1, with D hard to call. The V end was cut by 9 bases, the J end by 4 bases, with 19 bases between. This CDR3 has 15 residues. CDR1 and CDR2 (germline): LNHNV, YYDKDF (reference sequence). The full variable domain, with the rest looked up from reference TRBV15 and TRBJ2-1, is DAMVIQNPRYQVTQFGKPVTLSCSQTLNHNVMYWYQQKSSQAPKLLFHYYDKDFNNEADTPDNFQSRRPNTSFCFLDIRSPGLGDTAMYLCATGLGTEPYNEQFFGPGTRLTVL.

This clonotype has only a few counts. The chain employs TRBV15 and TRBJ2-7, with TRBD2 as a possible D gene (5 bases). CDR1 is LNHNV and CDR2 is YYDKDF in the germline V gene (reference sequence). CDR3 length: 12 amino acids. Trimming stripped 0 bases from V and 9 bases from J, with 9 bases between. The CDR3 sequence is CATSRDGGWQYF. The CDR3 DNA is TGTGCCACCAGCAGAGATGGCGGGTGGCAGTACTTC.

The chain recombines TRBV2 with TRBJ1-6; D is ambiguous. The CDR3 runs 15 residues. Germline-derived CDR1 and CDR2 are SNHLY and FYNNEI. V dropped 1 base and J dropped 9 bases, with 13 bases sitting between them. CDR3 amino acids: CASSEGVLTGSPLHF. The CDR3 DNA reads TGTGCCAGCAGTGAAGGAGTCCTAACGGGTTCACCCCTCCACTTT.

The chain employs TRBV6-5 and TRBJ2-7; D is perhaps TRBD1 (5 bases). The CDR3 covers 15 residues. CDR1 is MNHEY, CDR2 SVGAGI, per germline. V lost 6 bases, J lost 0 bases, and 15 bases lay in between. CDR3 region: CASSLQARSSYEQYF. In DNA, the CDR3 is TGTGCCAGCAGCCTACAGGCGAGAAGCTCCTACGAGCAGTACTTC.

The chain has TRBV6-1 and TRBJ1-6; D unclear. This CDR3 has 11 residues. CDR1 is MNHNS, CDR2 SASEGT, per germline. The V end lost 1 base, the J end lost 15 bases, and 7 bases lay between the germline ends. The CDR3 DNA sequence: TGTGCCAGCAGTGAAGTGGTACTCCTCCACTTT. Its translation: CASSEVVLLHF.

This clonotype was found a few times. CDR3 in DNA: TGTGCCAGCAGTTTTAATGCAGAGACCCAGTACTTC. Its protein is CASSFNAETQYF. This chain connects TRBV12-3 or TRBV12-4 to TRBJ2-5; D not resolved. The CDR3 covers 12 residues. The ends were cut back, 3 bases at V and 4 bases at J, with 6 bases in the middle.

The gene calls are TRBV12-3 or TRBV12-4 and TRBJ2-7; D gene uncertain. V was cut by 5 bases and J by 5 bases, with 10 bases left in between. The CDR3 contains 12 residues. The CDR3 DNA sequence: TGTGCCAGCAGTGCCACGCCCCACGAGCAGTACTTC. Its translation: CASSATPHEQYF.

This chain connects TRBV3-1 to TRBJ2-6; D is possibly TRBD1 (6 bases). The V and J ends lost 0 bases and 0 bases respectively, with 9 bases between them. CDR3 length equals 17 residues. Germline V CDR1 and CDR2: LGHDT, YNNKEL (reference sequence). CDR3 DNA sequence: TGTGCCAGCAGCCAAGATGGGACAAACTCTGGGGCCAACGTCCTGACTTTC. As protein: CASSQDGTNSGANVLTF. Full variable domain (outside the CDR3, taken from reference TRBV3-1 and TRBJ2-6): DTAVSQTPKYLVTQMGNDKSIKCEQNLGHDTMYWYKQDSKKFLKIMFSYNNKELIINETVPNRFSPKSPDKAHLNLHINSLELGDSAVYFCASSQDGTNSGANVLTFGAGSRLTVL.

The rearrangement joins TRBV7-7 to TRBJ2-2; no firm D call. V lost 6 bases, J lost 2 bases, and 10 bases lay in between. The germline CDR1 and CDR2 sequences are SSHAT and FNYEAQ (reference sequence). CDR3 size: 14 residues. DNA for the CDR3: TGTGCCAGCAGGAAAAGTGCAAACACCGGGGAGCTGTTTTTT. Residues: CASRKSANTGELFF.

This clonotype showed up many times. This chain joins TRBV11-2 and TRBJ2-5; 10 bases map to TRBD1. Losses at the gene ends were 5 bases for V and 6 bases for J; bases not matched to a gene: 6. Germline CDR1 SGHAT, CDR2 FQNNGV. The CDR3 is made up of 14 amino acids. The CDR3 DNA is TGTGCCAGCAGCGTCGGACAGGGGGAAAAGACCCAGTACTTC. Encoded protein: CASSVGQGEKTQYF.

This clonotype was found a few times. This sequence joins TRBV7-8 and TRBJ2-1; D perhaps matches TRBD2 (6 bases). The germline CDR1 and CDR2 sequences are SGHVS and FQNEAQ. The germline V and J ends were trimmed by 1 base and 5 bases, with 12 bases remaining between them. The CDR3 consists of 15 residues. The CDR3 region has the DNA TGTGCCAGCAGCTTAGTTGTGGGGGGACACAATGAGCAGTTCTTC. It codes for CASSLVVGGHNEQFF.

The rearrangement links TRBV13 to TRBJ2-6; 7 nucleotides agree with TRBD1. Looked up from germline, CDR1 is PRHDT and CDR2 is FYEKMQ (reference sequence). Germline trimming cut 7 bases from V and 1 base from J; bases unmatched to any gene: 10. The CDR3 runs 17 residues. The CDR3 reads CASTPTGSQSGANVLTF. The CDR3 DNA follows: TGTGCCAGCACCCCGACAGGGTCCCAGTCTGGGGCCAACGTCCTGACTTTC. Looking up the rest from reference TRBV13 and TRBJ2-6 gives the full variable domain: AAGVIQSPRHLIKEKRETATLKCYPIPRHDTVYWYQQGPGQDPQFLISFYEKMQSDKGSIPDRFSAQQFSDYHSELNMSSLELGDSALYFCASTPTGSQSGANVLTFGAGSRLTVL.

The chain couples TRBV6-5 to TRBJ2-7; weak D call: TRBD1 (5 bases). The V gene's germline CDR1 is MNHEY and CDR2 SVGAGI. This CDR3 is built from 15 residues. The V end was cut by 0 bases, the J end by 6 bases, with 15 bases between. CDR3 DNA: TGTGCCAGCAGTTACTCGAGCATAGGGGTTAGCGAGCAGTACTTC. Translating gives CASSYSSIGVSEQYF.